This TCR beta chain emerged from a study of cytomegalovirus exposure and HLA in healthy donors. The table lists this clone with many counts. Primers for the PCR totalled 60 Vbeta and 13 Jbeta. The protocol was immunoSEQ multiplex PCR, while the TCRdb copy is restricted to in-frame clones and leaves out a portion. Among about 190,000 clones listed, just under 75% were seen once. Sequencing was carried out using PBMCs. The clonotype was recovered from a woman aged 25 to 45 in good health and CMV-seropositive.

The CDR3 DNA is TGTGCCAGCAGACCGACAGCGGGCGAGCAGTACTTC. This codes for CASRPTAGEQYF. The J gene is TRBJ2-7, the V gene TRBV7-9, with D perhaps matching TRBD2 (6 bases). This CDR3 has 12 amino acids. The germline V gene encodes CDR1 SEHNR and CDR2 FQNEAQ (reference sequence). The V gene lost 6 bases and the J gene lost 6 bases, with 12 bases spanning the gap.